Following are 4 T cell receptor beta chains from one sample sequenced in a study of blood T cell repertoires in COVID-19 (dated by TCRdb to 2019 to 2021). The library was prepared using the immunoSEQ multiplex PCR assay. Entries here come from immuneACCESS through TCRdb and include only in-frame sequences with V and J called. Some clones fail to appear in such tables; in the studies checked, an unresolved V gene covers under half of the shortfall, and the cause of the remainder is unknown. This sample holds approximately 66,000 clones; around 70% were observed only once. Clones ranked in the top ten supply roughly a fifth of the sample. Sequenced: peripheral blood. The receptors originated from a man aged 60 to 69 with acute or convalescent COVID-19.

As concerns this clone: In the same sample, other DNA sequences code for this CDR3. The chain employs TRBV24-1 and TRBJ2-6; D is unclear. The CDR3 totals 13 residues. Germline V CDR1 and CDR2: KGHDR, SFDVKD. The ends were cut back, 6 bases at V and 3 bases at J, with 5 bases in the middle. The DNA for the CDR3 is TGTGCCACCAGTCTTAGTGGGGCCAACGTCCTGACTTTC. Protein sequence: CATSLSGANVLTF.

The CDR3 DNA reads as TGTGCCAGCACCCGGACAGCAGAAGACACTGAAGCTTTCTTT. Translated: CASTRTAEDTEAFF. J is TRBJ1-1 and V is TRBV6-4, with D perhaps TRBD1 (6 bases). Germline V gene sequence: CDR1 MRHNA, CDR2 SNTAGT. This CDR3 has 14 amino acids. The ends were cut back, 7 bases at V and 3 bases at J, with 15 bases in the middle.

The J gene is TRBJ2-1, the V gene TRBV24-1; maybe TRBD1 (6 bases). From germline, CDR1 is KGHDR and CDR2 SFDVKD. Trimming removed 3 bases from V and 2 bases from J, with 13 bases in between. The CDR3 covers 16 residues. Here the CDR3 DNA reads TGTGCCACCAGTGATAGGGGCAGGGGCACCTACAATGAGCAGTTCTTC. This gives the protein CATSDRGRGTYNEQFF.

This sequence joins TRBV2 and TRBJ2-3; TRBD1 aligns across 8 bases. J lost 0 bases, V lost 3 bases, and 5 bases had no gene match. CDR3 length equals 16 residues. Per germline, CDR1 SNHLY and CDR2 FYNNEI. The chain's CDR3 is CASSDGDRGSTDTQYF. The DNA for the CDR3 is TGTGCCAGCAGTGATGGTGACAGGGGAAGCACAGATACGCAGTATTTT.